This TCR beta chain came from a study of early T cells in non-severe SARS-CoV-2 infection. The overall study: The chains were unpaired, and the sequenced material was bulk RNA from unsorted whole blood.

The CDR3 consists of 11 residues. CDR1 is MNHNS and CDR2 is SASEGT in the germline V gene. V lost 3 bases and J lost 6, with 4 bases in between. The TCR library protocol was used to attach unique molecular identifiers. These identifiers were attached to individual cDNA molecules. Each CDR3 protein is one row after TCRdb ran MiXCR on the 5' RACE reads. The profile covers about 38,000 distinct CDR3 sequences, with around 4.6% appearing a single time and around 15% taken by the ten largest. Many counts were recorded for this clonotype. Its antigen is undetermined. Study-level points and caveats: Private and CD4 specificities were missed by VDJdb matching, skewed to anti-spike CD8.

The specimen sequenced was whole blood. The chain is built from TRBV6-1 and TRBJ2-3; no reliable D call. The receptor was isolated from an adult who was a healthcare worker with PCR-confirmed SARS-CoV-2 infection or an uninfected control (not recorded which). The DNA for the CDR3 is TGTGCCAGCAGTGATTCGGATACGCAGTATTTT. Residues: CASSDSDTQYF.